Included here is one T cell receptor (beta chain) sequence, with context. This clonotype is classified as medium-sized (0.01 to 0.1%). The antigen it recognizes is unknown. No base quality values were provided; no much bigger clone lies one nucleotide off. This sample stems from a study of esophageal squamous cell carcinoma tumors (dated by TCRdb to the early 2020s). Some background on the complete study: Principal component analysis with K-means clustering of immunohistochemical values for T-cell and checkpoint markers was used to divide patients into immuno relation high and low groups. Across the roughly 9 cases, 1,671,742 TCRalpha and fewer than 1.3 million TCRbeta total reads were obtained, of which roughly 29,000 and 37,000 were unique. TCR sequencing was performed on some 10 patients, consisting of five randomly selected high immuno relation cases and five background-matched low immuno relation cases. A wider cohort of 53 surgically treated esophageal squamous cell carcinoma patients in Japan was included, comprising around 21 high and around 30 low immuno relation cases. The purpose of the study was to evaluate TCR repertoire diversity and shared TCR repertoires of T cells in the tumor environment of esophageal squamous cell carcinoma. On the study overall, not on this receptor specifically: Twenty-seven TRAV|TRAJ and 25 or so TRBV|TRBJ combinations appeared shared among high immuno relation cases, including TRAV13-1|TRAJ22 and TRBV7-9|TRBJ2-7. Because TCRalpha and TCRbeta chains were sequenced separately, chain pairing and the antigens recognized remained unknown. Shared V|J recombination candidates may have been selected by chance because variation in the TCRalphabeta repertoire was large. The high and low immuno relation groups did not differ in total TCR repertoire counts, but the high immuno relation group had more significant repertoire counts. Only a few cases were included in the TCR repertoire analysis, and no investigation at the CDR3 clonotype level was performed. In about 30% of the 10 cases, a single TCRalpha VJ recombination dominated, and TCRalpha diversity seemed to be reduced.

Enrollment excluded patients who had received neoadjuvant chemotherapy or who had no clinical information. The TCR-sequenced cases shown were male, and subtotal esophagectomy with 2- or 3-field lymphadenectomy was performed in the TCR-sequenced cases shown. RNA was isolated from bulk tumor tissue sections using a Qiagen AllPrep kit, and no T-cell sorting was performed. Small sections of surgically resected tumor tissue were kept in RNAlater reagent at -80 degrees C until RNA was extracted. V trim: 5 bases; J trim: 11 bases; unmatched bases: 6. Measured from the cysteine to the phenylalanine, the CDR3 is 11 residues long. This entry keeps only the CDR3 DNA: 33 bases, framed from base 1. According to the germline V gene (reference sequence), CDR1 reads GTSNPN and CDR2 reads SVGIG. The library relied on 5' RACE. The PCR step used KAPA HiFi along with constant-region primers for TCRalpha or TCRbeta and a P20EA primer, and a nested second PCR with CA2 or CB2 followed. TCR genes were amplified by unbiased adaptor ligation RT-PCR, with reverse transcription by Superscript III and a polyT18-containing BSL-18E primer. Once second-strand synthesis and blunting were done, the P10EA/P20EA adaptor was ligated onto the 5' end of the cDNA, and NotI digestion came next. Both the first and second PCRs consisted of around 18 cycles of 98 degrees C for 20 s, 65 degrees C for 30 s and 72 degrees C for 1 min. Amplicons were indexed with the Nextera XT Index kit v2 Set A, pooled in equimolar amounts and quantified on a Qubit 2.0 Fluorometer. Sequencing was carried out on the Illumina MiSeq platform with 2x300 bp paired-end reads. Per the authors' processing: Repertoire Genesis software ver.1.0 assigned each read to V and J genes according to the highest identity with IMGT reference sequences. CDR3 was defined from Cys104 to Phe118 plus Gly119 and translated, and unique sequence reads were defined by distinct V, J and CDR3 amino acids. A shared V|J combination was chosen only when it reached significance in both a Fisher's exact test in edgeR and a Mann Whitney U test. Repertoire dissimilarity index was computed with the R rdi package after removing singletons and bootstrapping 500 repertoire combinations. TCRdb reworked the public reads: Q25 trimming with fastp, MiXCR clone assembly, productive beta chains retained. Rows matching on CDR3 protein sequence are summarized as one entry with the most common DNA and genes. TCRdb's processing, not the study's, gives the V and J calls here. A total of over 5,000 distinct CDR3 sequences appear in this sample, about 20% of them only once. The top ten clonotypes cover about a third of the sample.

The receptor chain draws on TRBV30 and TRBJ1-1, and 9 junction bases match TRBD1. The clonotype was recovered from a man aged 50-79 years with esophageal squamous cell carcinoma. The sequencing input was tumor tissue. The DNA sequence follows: TGTGCCTGGGCACAACAGGGGGCGGCTTTCTTT. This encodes CAWAQQGAAFF.